The rows below give T cell receptor beta chains drawn from one sample of a study of cytomegalovirus exposure and HLA in healthy donors. The data were produced by immunoSEQ multiplex PCR, yet TCRdb's version contains in-frame clones alone and is incomplete. The repertoire has about 160,000 clones, roughly nine tenths of them found once; the top ten carry about a tenth. The sequenced sample was PBMCs. The receptors were gathered from a woman between 18 and 30 years old in good health and CMV-seropositive. Both conserved end residues are part of each CDR3. Clone size is not always given. Where it is, it says once, few, many or a class for expanded clones.

clone_size v_call cdr3_aa
. TRBV7-3 CASSLQGGYEQYF
. TRBV30 CAWRGKRSGTPIYSNQPQHF
. TRBV28 CASSFSGRVGTGELFF
once TRBV19 CASSTSLGSVYIQYF
few TRBV11-2 CASSFVGLGQSSYEQYF
. TRBV7-8 CASSWDWNQPQHF
. TRBV7-2 CASNPGGWFSYTF
. TRBV6-4 CASKGSNEKLFF
. TRBV6-1 CASSGQTGGDTQYF
. TRBV15 CATSSPAGKLGNNEQFF
once TRBV30 CAWSVGGPQHF
. TRBV10-1 CASSSLQVGAKGNTGELFF
. TRBV5-1 CASSLSSGAQETQYF
. TRBV4-3 CASSQVAGEGYEQYF
. TRBV10-2 CASQLAGEGEQFF
. TRBV6-1 CASSEAGQPYEQYF
. TRBV6-6 CASSLRAGAADTQYF
. TRBV6-6 CASSWSQGGSHEQYF
. TRBV19 CASSMGHTGELFF
few TRBV30 CAWDRGYEQYF
. TRBV15 CATSRDRGGYGQYF
. TRBV28 CASSFGGAGNTIYF
. TRBV2 CATQTGPNYEQYF
. TRBV29-1 CSVALLYEQYF
. TRBV6-4 CASSDLLSLDTYGYTF
. TRBV19 CASTADSTDTQYF
. TRBV7-3 CASSLGTAGNTIYF
. TRBV7-2 CASSLVPDNEQFF
. TRBV7-2 CAFRASGREDEQFF
. TRBV5-6 CASSLGFGQYF
. TRBV4-1 CASSRQFGTNSYNEQFF
. TRBV2 CASSDEGAGANVLTF
. TRBV11-3 CASSTGGPDTQYF
. TRBV19 CASSTLVGPYNEQFF
once TRBV25-1 CASSGLDRTNYGYTF
. TRBV29-1 CSGHRVPGETQYF
once TRBV15 CATKKATGQTGELFF
. TRBV11-2 CASSLDGTGSNQPQHF
. TRBV13 CASRLQGIDYGYTF
. TRBV19 CASNDSGFTEAFF
few TRBV28 CASSPVGGRNPYEQYF
few TRBV10-1 CASRATTGGRNTEAFF
. TRBV7-6 CASSLAGGSSSYNEQFF
. TRBV7-9 CASIPDRDYNEQFF
. TRBV29-1 CSVGRDSGANVLTF
. TRBV20-1 CSASPLNEQFF
. TRBV4-3 CASSQAGTNQPQHF
. TRBV6-1 CASSEAGGSHEQYF
. TRBV30 CAWNTRQGVFF
. TRBV7-2 CASSLIGIGYTF
. TRBV18 CASSPSRGRTGGSRTEAFF
once TRBV27 CASSLLVLGPQLAGYSYNEQFF
. TRBV28 CASSRDTQNTGELFF
. TRBV19 CASSPGGTSGYTDTQYF
. TRBV4-2 CASSQEIILAGHQGAGELFF